This T cell receptor beta chain was sequenced in a study of CXCR3-negative and CXCR3-positive naive CD8 T cells. General observations from the study: CXCR3-positive naive cells had more hydrophobic TRB CDR3s than CXCR3-negative naive cells.

The length of the CDR3 is 15 residues. Germline CDR1 SGHVS, CDR2 FNYEAQ. This clonotype is called medium-sized based on its frequency. The antigen is unknown. TRB cDNA libraries were made by UMI-labeled 5' RACE. TCRdb re-called the 5' RACE reads; every CDR3 protein appears as one record, without DNA. The sample includes tens of thousands of distinct CDR3 sequences. The TCR originated in a human donor in good health. Some clones in this sample may be carry-over from other donors' samples. This chain connects TRBV7-6 to TRBJ1-5. Sequenced material: naive CXCR3- CD8+ T cells from blood. Stated subset: CD45RO-CCR7+CD27+CD95- naive CD8+ T cells lacking CXCR3 (TNR3-). CDR3 loop: CASSSSGYSNQPQHF.